One and the same sample provided the 18 T cell receptor beta chains below, sequenced in a study of PD-1 blockade in mismatch repair-deficient tumors. Assay: immunoSEQ multiplex PCR; the TCRdb copy retains only in-frame clones and omits some. The repertoire holds 25,000 to 30,000 clones, with less than 85% as singletons. The sequences come from PBMCs, collected before pembrolizumab treatment. The source of these receptors is an adult with mismatch repair-deficient cancer.

The V gene is TRBV5-4, the J gene TRBJ2-7; a weak D match, TRBD1 (7 bases). V dropped 0 bases and J dropped 3 bases, with 10 bases sitting between them. The length of the CDR3 is 14 residues. The germline V gene has CDR1 SGHNT and CDR2 YYREEE (reference sequence). DNA for the CDR3: TGTGCCAGCAGCTTGGGACAGGGAGGCTACGAGCAGTACTTC. Protein product: CASSLGQGGYEQYF.

The chain employs TRBV9 and TRBJ2-1; 12 bases agree with TRBD2. Germline V gives CDR1 SGDLS, CDR2 YYNGEE. J lost 2 bases, V lost 3 bases, and 3 bases had no gene match. There are 16 residues in the CDR3. The CDR3 sequence is CASSAGLAGAYNEQFF. CDR3 in DNA: TGTGCCAGCAGCGCGGGACTAGCGGGTGCCTACAATGAGCAGTTCTTC.

This chain joins TRBV2 and TRBJ1-1; 11 positions match TRBD1. Germline V gene sequence: CDR1 SNHLY, CDR2 FYNNEI. CDR3 length: 17 residues. The J segment lost 6 bases and the V segment lost 5 bases, leaving 14 bases of the junction unmatched. CDR3 loop: CASSRRLSRDRGSEAFF. CDR3 DNA: TGTGCCAGCAGTCGACGCCTTTCCCGGGACAGGGGGTCTGAAGCTTTCTTT.

The genes are TRBV27 and TRBJ2-7; TRBD1 agrees at 9 bases. Germline CDR1 and CDR2: MNHEY and SMNVEV (reference sequence). This CDR3 is 18 amino acids long. Trimming took 0 bases from V and 2 from J; bases not matched to a gene: 11. As DNA, the CDR3 is TGTGCCAGCAGTTTATCAATGCTGACCGGGACAGGGACCTACGAGCAGTACTTC. Protein sequence: CASSLSMLTGTGTYEQYF.

This sequence joins TRBV7-9 and TRBJ1-2; 7 nucleotides line up with TRBD1. Trimming took 3 bases from V and 8 from J; bases not matched to a gene: 6. The CDR3 sequence is 13 residues long. The germline V gene has CDR1 SEHNR and CDR2 FQNEAQ (reference sequence). DNA of the CDR3: TGTGCCAGCAGCTTCCTAGCAGGGGGGGGCTACACCTTC. Its protein product is CASSFLAGGGYTF.

The V and J genes are TRBV19 and TRBJ1-1, with D possibly being TRBD1 (6 bases). CDR3 length: 14 amino acids. Germline assignment: CDR1 LNHDA and CDR2 SQIVND (reference sequence). Trimming shortened V by 10 bases and J by 1 base, and 16 bases separated the two germline ends. The CDR3 DNA sequence: TGTGCCACAACCATCGTAGGGGGGAACACTGAAGCTTTCTTT. This translates into CATTIVGGNTEAFF.

This chain links TRBV30 with TRBJ1-6; D gene uncertain. CDR1 and CDR2 (germline): GTSNPN, SVGIG (reference sequence). The V gene lost 4 bases and the J gene lost 1 base, with 5 bases spanning the gap. The CDR3 sequence is 13 residues long. The CDR3 region has the DNA TGTGCCTGGACCCGGTCCTATAATTCACCCCTCCACTTT. Its protein product is CAWTRSYNSPLHF.

The chain recombines TRBV5-1 with TRBJ1-2; tentative D call: TRBD1 (5 bases). Trimming stripped 0 bases from V and 0 bases from J, with 15 bases between. Per the germline V gene, CDR1 is SGHRS and CDR2 is YFSETQ. This CDR3 spans 17 amino acids. CDR3 sequence reads: CASSLGVDSDSNYGYTF. The CDR3, as DNA: TGCGCCAGCAGCTTGGGCGTCGACAGCGACTCTAACTATGGCTACACCTTC. Combining the CDR3 with reference TRBV5-1 and TRBJ1-2 gives the whole variable domain KAGVTQTPRYLIKTRGQQVTLSCSPISGHRSVSWYQQTPGQGLQFLFEYFSETQRNKGNFPGRFSGRQFSNSRSEMNVSTLELGDSALYLCASSLGVDSDSNYGYTFGSGTRLTVV.

This clone was seen only once. The chain links TRBV5-1 to TRBJ1-1; no reliable D call. In germline, CDR1 is SGHRS, CDR2 YFSETQ. Trimming took 0 bases from V and 4 from J, leaving 13 bases between them. There are 15 residues in the CDR3. The CDR3 is CASSLVGEEGTEAFF. DNA for the CDR3: TGCGCCAGCAGCTTGGTTGGGGAAGAGGGCACTGAAGCTTTCTTT.

The chain couples TRBV13 to TRBJ2-1; TRBD1 matches at 7 bases. Unmatched junction bases numbered 7, after V lost 6 bases and J lost 5 bases. CDR3 length: 14 amino acids. Germline values: CDR1 PRHDT, CDR2 FYEKMQ (reference sequence). CDR3 sequence: CASREGGVDNEQFF. The CDR3, as DNA: TGTGCCAGCAGGGAAGGGGGCGTAGACAATGAGCAGTTCTTC.

This rearrangement joins TRBV29-1 to TRBJ2-3, with 11 positions matching TRBD2. The CDR3 covers 14 residues. J was trimmed by 0 bases and V by 7 bases; bases with no gene match: 3. The germline V gene has CDR1 SQVTM and CDR2 ANQGSEA. CDR3 coding DNA: TGCAGCGGGGGGACTAGCGGTAGCACAGATACGCAGTATTTT. It is translated as CSGGTSGSTDTQYF.

The chain couples TRBV7-2 to TRBJ1-1, with D possibly being TRBD1 (5 bases). V was trimmed by 5 bases and J by 4 bases, leaving 14 bases between them. Looked up from germline, CDR1 is SGHTA and CDR2 is FQGNSA. This CDR3 is built from 14 residues. The CDR3 coding sequence is TGTGCCAGCAGCCATCTCGGCGGGGGCACTGAAGCTTTCTTT. Translated, it gives CASSHLGGGTEAFF.

The chain is built from TRBV7-3 and TRBJ2-7; D remains unclear. The CDR3 has 15 amino acids. Germline V gene data show CDR1 as SGHTA and CDR2 as FQGTGA. V was trimmed by 5 bases and J by 3 bases, leaving 17 bases between them. The chain's CDR3 is CASSANFGNHYEQYF. The CDR3 coding sequence is TGTGCCAGCAGCGCCAACTTCGGTAATCACTACGAGCAGTACTTC.

The chain combines TRBV4-2 with TRBJ1-1; 8 positions match TRBD1. The CDR3 length is 17 residues. Germline trimming cut 4 bases from V and 0 bases from J; bases unmatched to any gene: 10. Per the germline V gene, CDR1 is LGHNA and CDR2 is YNFKEQ. CDR3 in amino acids: CASSLLAGQGMNTEAFF. In DNA form, the CDR3 reads TGTGCCAGCAGCCTCCTTGCCGGACAGGGAATGAACACTGAAGCTTTCTTT.

The rearrangement joins TRBV30 to TRBJ2-2; 9 bases agree with TRBD2. With 0 bases clipped from V and 5 bases from J, the junction kept 10 bases outside the gene matches. CDR3 length equals 17 residues. The germline CDR1 and CDR2 sequences are GTSNPN and SVGIG (reference sequence). The DNA for the CDR3 is TGTGCCTGGAGTGTTCTCCTAGCGGGGAGGCAAACCGGGGAGCTGTTTTTT. Amino acid sequence: CAWSVLLAGRQTGELFF.

The CDR3 protein is CASSRTGDREKLFF. The CDR3 region has the DNA TGCGCCAGCAGCCGGACAGGGGATCGGGAAAAACTGTTTTTT. The chain combines TRBV5-1 with TRBJ1-4; 9 bases map to TRBD1. The CDR3 has 14 residues. V trimming: 4 bases; J trimming: 8 bases; junction bases outside the gene matches: 6. The V gene's germline CDR1 is SGHRS and CDR2 YFSETQ.

This clone was found once. J is TRBJ1-3 and V is TRBV2; 9 bases agree with TRBD1. The ends lost 4 bases at V and 0 bases at J; junction bases unmatched: 7. Germline V gene sequence: CDR1 SNHLY, CDR2 FYNNEI. The CDR3 has 17 residues. As DNA, the CDR3 is TGTGCCAGCAGTGGGGACAGGGCCGCTTTCTCTGGAAACACCATATATTTT. Its translation: CASSGDRAAFSGNTIYF.

This clone was picked up a small number of times. V gene TRBV30 combines with J gene TRBJ2-7; 9 bases are a match to TRBD1. Germline CDR1 reads GTSNPN; CDR2 reads SVGIG (reference sequence). This CDR3 comprises 13 residues. With 1 base clipped from V and 6 bases from J, the junction kept 4 bases outside the gene matches. CDR3 sequence reads: CAWSAGTGLEQYF. CDR3 sequence (DNA): TGTGCCTGGAGTGCCGGGACAGGGCTCGAGCAGTACTTC.